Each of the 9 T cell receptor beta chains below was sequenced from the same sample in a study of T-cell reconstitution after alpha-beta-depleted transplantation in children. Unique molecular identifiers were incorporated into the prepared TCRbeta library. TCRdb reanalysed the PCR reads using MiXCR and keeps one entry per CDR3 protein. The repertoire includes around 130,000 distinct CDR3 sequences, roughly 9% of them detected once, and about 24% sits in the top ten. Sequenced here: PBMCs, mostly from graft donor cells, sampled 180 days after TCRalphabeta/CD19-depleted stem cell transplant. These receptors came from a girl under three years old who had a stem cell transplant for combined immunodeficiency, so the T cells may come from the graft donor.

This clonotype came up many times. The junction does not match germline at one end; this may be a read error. The CDR3 nucleotides are TGCAGTGCCAGAGAAGGGGGCCGGTACGAGCAGTACTTC. The encoded protein is CSAREGGRYEQYF. J is TRBJ2-7 and V is TRBV20-1; 7 bases align to TRBD1. The CDR3 is 13 amino acids. The germline V gene has CDR1 DFQATT and CDR2 SNEGSKA (reference sequence).

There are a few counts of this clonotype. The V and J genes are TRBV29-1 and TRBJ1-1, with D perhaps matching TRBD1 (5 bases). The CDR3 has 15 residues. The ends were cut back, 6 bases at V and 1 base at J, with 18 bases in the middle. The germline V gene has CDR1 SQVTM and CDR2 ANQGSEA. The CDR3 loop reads CSVKGSRAPNTEAFF. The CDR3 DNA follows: TGCAGCGTGAAGGGGTCCAGGGCCCCGAACACTGAAGCTTTCTTT.

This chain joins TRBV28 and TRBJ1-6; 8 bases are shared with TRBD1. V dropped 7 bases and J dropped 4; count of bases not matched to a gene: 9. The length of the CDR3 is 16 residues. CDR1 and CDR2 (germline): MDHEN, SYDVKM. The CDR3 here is CASTSSGQGYNSPLHF. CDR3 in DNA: TGTGCCAGCACCTCGTCCGGACAGGGTTATAATTCACCCCTCCACTTT.

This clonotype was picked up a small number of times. Here the CDR3 DNA reads TGCAGTGCTCCGCCGGGGGACCAAGAGACCCAGTACTTC. It encodes CSAPPGDQETQYF. The rearrangement uses TRBV20-1 and TRBJ2-5, with D perhaps matching TRBD2 (6 bases). V lost 5 bases, J lost 0 bases, and 10 bases lay in between. Looked up from germline, CDR1 is DFQATT and CDR2 is SNEGSKA (reference sequence). The CDR3 sequence is 13 residues long.

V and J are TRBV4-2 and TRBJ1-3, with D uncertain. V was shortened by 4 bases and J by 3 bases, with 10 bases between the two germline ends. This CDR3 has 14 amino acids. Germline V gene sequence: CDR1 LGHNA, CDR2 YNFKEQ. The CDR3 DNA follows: TGTGCCAGCAGCCCGGACCGATATGGAAACACCATATATTTT. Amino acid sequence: CASSPDRYGNTIYF.

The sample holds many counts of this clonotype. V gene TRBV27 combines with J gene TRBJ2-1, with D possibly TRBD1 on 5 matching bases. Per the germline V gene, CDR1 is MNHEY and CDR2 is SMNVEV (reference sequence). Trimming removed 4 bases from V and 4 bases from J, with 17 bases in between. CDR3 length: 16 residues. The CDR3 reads CASSSAMGQGYNEQFF. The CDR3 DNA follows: TGTGCCAGCAGTTCCGCCATGGGGCAAGGGTACAATGAGCAGTTCTTC.

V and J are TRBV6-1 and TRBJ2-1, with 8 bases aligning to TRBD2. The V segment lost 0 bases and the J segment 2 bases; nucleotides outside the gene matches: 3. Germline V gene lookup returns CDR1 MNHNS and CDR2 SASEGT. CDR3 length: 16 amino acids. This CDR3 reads CASSEASGAPYNEQFF. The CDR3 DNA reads TGTGCCAGCAGTGAAGCTAGCGGGGCCCCCTACAATGAGCAGTTCTTC.

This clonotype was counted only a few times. The CDR3: CASSIILVVFPSTDTQYF. The CDR3 region has the DNA TGTGCCAGCAGCATAATTTTAGTGGTCTTCCCTAGCACAGATACGCAGTATTTT. The chain combines TRBV11-1 with TRBJ2-3; D not certain. Trimming shortened V by 5 bases and J by 0 bases, and 21 bases separated the two germline ends. Germline V CDR1 and CDR2: SGHAT, FQDESV (reference sequence). CDR3 length equals 18 residues.

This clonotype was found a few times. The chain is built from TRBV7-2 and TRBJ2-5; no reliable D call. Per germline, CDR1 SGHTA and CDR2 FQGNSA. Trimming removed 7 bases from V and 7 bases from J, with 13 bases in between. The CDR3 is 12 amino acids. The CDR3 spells CASTSGRWTQYF. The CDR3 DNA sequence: TGTGCCAGCACCTCGGGCCGTTGGACCCAGTACTTC.